The 20 T cell receptor beta chains in this list originate from one sample, sequenced in a study of blood T cell repertoires in COVID-19 (dated by TCRdb to about 2020). Receptor amplification or capture employed the immunoSEQ multiplex PCR assay. The immuneACCESS repertoire file appears here via TCRdb, limited to in-frame rearrangements. These files lack a portion of the clones; in checked studies, under half of the deficit traces to unresolved V genes, and the cause of the others is not known. This sample lists about 94,000 clones; around 87% were detected once. The ten most abundant clones make up around 7% of the sample. Source material: peripheral blood. The receptors originated from a human donor with acute or convalescent COVID-19. The donor label of this sample is uncertain.

This clone was picked up one time. The chain links TRBV10-2 to TRBJ2-7, with 7 bases that match TRBD1. V lost 8 bases, J lost 6 bases, and 4 bases stayed unmatched. This CDR3 is 11 amino acids long. Germline lookup yields CDR1 WSHSY and CDR2 SAAADI. CDR3 in DNA: TGCGCCAGCTTAGGGGGCGGCGAGCAGTACTTC. Translating it yields CASLGGGEQYF.

The genes are TRBV6-2 or TRBV6-3 and TRBJ2-7; the match to TRBD1 covers 7 bases. This CDR3 is 15 amino acids long. Germline CDR1 and CDR2: MNHEY and SVGEGT. V lost 4 bases to trimming and J lost 1 base; unmatched junction nucleotides: 7. CDR3 loop: CASSWGQIPSYEQYF. Written as DNA, the CDR3 is TGTGCCAGCAGTTGGGGACAGATCCCTTCCTACGAGCAGTACTTC.

DNA for the CDR3: TGCGCCAGCAGCTTAGGGACTAGCGGTGACGAGCAGTACTTC. Translating it yields CASSLGTSGDEQYF. The gene calls are TRBV5-1 and TRBJ2-7, with 11 bases identical to TRBD2. Trimming at V came to 2 bases and at J to 5 bases, leaving 3 bases not matched to a gene. The CDR3 has 14 residues. The germline CDR1 and CDR2 sequences are SGHRS and YFSETQ.

The chain links TRBV24-1 to TRBJ2-1, with 7 bases fitting TRBD2. The length of the CDR3 is 12 residues. After removal of 4 bases from V and 10 bases from J, the junction contained 3 bases not matched to a gene. Germline V gene lookup returns CDR1 KGHDR and CDR2 SFDVKD. The CDR3 reads CATSETGGEQFF. CDR3 nucleotide sequence: TGTGCCACCAGTGAGACGGGGGGAGAGCAGTTCTTC.

The CDR3 region has the DNA TGTGCCAGCAGTGAAGGTGACAGCCGGATCGACCCGCGATATTTT. Protein product: CASSEGDSRIDPRYF. V gene TRBV6-1 combines with J gene TRBJ2-3; D possibly corresponds to TRBD1 (5 bases). This CDR3 is built from 15 residues. The germline CDR1 and CDR2 sequences are MNHNS and SASEGT. Trimming took off 1 base at V and 15 bases at J, with 23 bases between the two ends.

The gene calls are TRBV6-6 and TRBJ1-1; D is unclear. Germline V gives CDR1 MNHNY, CDR2 SVGAGI (reference sequence). V lost 2 bases to trimming and J lost 2 bases, with 9 bases between them. CDR3 length: 14 amino acids. The CDR3 reads CASSYASGNTEAFF. Here the CDR3 DNA reads TGTGCCAGCAGTTACGCCTCAGGAAACACTGAAGCTTTCTTT.

The gene calls are TRBV6-5 and TRBJ1-1; 7 bases are shared with TRBD1. Germline V CDR1 and CDR2: MNHEY, SVGAGI. Trimming cost V 4 bases and J 0 bases; bases outside gene matches: 8. The CDR3 loop spans 16 amino acids. As DNA, the CDR3 is TGTGCCAGCAGTTGGCAGGGGACAGCTTTGAACACTGAAGCTTTCTTT. It translates to CASSWQGTALNTEAFF.

This chain uses TRBV30 with TRBJ1-6; weak D call: TRBD1 (6 bases). Germline V gene data show CDR1 as GTSNPN and CDR2 as SVGIG (reference sequence). With 2 bases removed from V and 7 bases from J, the gap between germline ends came to 6 bases. CDR3 length: 12 residues. This CDR3 reads CAWSQGNSPLHF. CDR3 nucleotides: TGTGCCTGGAGTCAGGGGAATTCACCCCTCCACTTT.

The genes are TRBV10-3 and TRBJ2-5, with TRBD2 matching over 10 bases. The CDR3 runs to 15 residues. The junction had 7 bases not matched to a gene; V was cut back by 4 bases and J by 5 bases. The germline CDR1 and CDR2 sequences are ENHRY and SYGVKD. The CDR3, as DNA: TGTGCCATCAGTGGGGCTAGCGGGGGTCTTGAGACCCAGTACTTC. Translation gives CAISGASGGLETQYF.

CDR3 protein: CASSYLQGETNEKLFF. The CDR3 DNA reads as TGTGCCAGCAGTTACTTACAGGGCGAAACTAATGAAAAACTGTTTTTT. The chain combines TRBV6-5 with TRBJ1-4, with TRBD1 as a possible D gene (6 bases). Germline values: CDR1 MNHEY, CDR2 SVGAGI. The germline V and J ends were trimmed by 1 base and 1 base, with 10 bases remaining between them. This CDR3 has 16 residues.

The rearrangement links TRBV24-1 to TRBJ2-5; TRBD1 matches 9 bases. The ends lost 4 bases at V and 2 bases at J; junction bases unmatched: 7. The CDR3 spans 16 residues. Germline CDR1 reads KGHDR; CDR2 reads SFDVKD. CDR3 sequence: CATSDPGQGGQETQYF. CDR3 sequence (DNA): TGTGCCACCAGTGACCCGGGACAGGGAGGACAAGAGACCCAGTACTTC.

A word on this clone: This specimen includes other DNA sequences encoding the same CDR3. The rearrangement uses TRBV4-3 and TRBJ1-1; TRBD1 matches at 7 bases. This CDR3 comprises 16 residues. The V segment lost 0 bases and the J segment 1 base; nucleotides outside the gene matches: 5. CDR1 is LGHNA, CDR2 YSLEER, per germline. The CDR3 sequence is CASSQEDRTPNTEAFF. The CDR3 DNA reads TGCGCCAGCAGCCAAGAGGACAGGACCCCGAACACTGAAGCTTTCTTT.

V usage is TRBV5-1 and J usage is TRBJ1-2; 10 positions match TRBD1. The CDR3 consists of 16 residues. CDR1 is SGHRS, CDR2 YFSETQ, per germline. The junction had 10 bases not matched to a gene; V was cut back by 0 bases and J by 8 bases. The CDR3 region is CASSLVAQGTGEGYTF. DNA for the CDR3: TGCGCCAGCAGCTTGGTAGCCCAAGGGACAGGGGAAGGCTACACCTTC.

This chain uses TRBV7-2 with TRBJ1-6; D is perhaps TRBD1 (5 bases). Looked up from germline, CDR1 is SGHTA and CDR2 is FQGNSA. This CDR3 contains 13 residues. V was trimmed by 5 bases and J by 7 bases, leaving 9 bases between them. CDR3 sequence reads: CASSNGGNSPLHF. For the CDR3, the DNA is TGTGCCAGCAGCAATGGGGGGAATTCACCCCTCCACTTT.

This rearrangement joins TRBV2 to TRBJ1-4; TRBD1 aligns across 8 bases. CDR1 and CDR2 (germline): SNHLY, FYNNEI. The CDR3 spans 13 residues. V was pared by 6 bases and J by 3 bases, with 0 bases of the junction left unmatched. The CDR3 coding sequence is TGTGCCAGCAGGGACAGGGCTAATGAAAAACTGTTTTTT. Translated, it gives CASRDRANEKLFF.

The chain uses TRBV12-3 or TRBV12-4 and TRBJ1-1, with 9 nucleotides matching TRBD1. Unmatched junction bases numbered 7, after V lost 7 bases and J lost 7 bases. This CDR3 is built from 13 residues. CDR3 protein: CASIPTGGREAFF. The CDR3 DNA is TGTGCCAGCATACCCACAGGGGGCCGTGAAGCTTTCTTT.

The chain uses TRBV3-1 (or the pseudogene TRBV3-2) and TRBJ1-1; 7 positions match TRBD1. V lost 1 base and J lost 0; bases outside the gene matches: 2. CDR1 is LGHDT, CDR2 YNNKEL, per germline (reference sequence). The CDR3 runs to 15 residues. Here the CDR3 reads CASSQGTGMNTEAFF. In nucleotides, the CDR3 is TGTGCCAGCAGCCAAGGGACAGGCATGAACACTGAAGCTTTCTTT.

The CDR3: CASSIAGHPSGNTIYF. CDR3 DNA: TGTGCCAGCAGCATTGCCGGACATCCCTCTGGAAACACCATATATTTT. The genes are TRBV3-1 (or the pseudogene TRBV3-2) and TRBJ1-3, with D tentatively TRBD1 (5 bases). Germline CDR1 LGHDT, CDR2 YNNKEL (reference sequence). Trimming shortened V by 5 bases and J by 0 bases, and 14 bases separated the two germline ends. The CDR3 loop spans 16 amino acids.

This rearrangement joins TRBV30 to TRBJ2-7, with unresolved D. The CDR3 sequence is 15 residues long. Per germline, CDR1 GTSNPN and CDR2 SVGIG (reference sequence). Trimming left V 3 bases short and J 0 bases short, with 15 bases between. CDR3: CAWSLPPRSSYEQYF. CDR3 DNA: TGTGCCTGGAGCCTCCCACCGAGGAGCTCCTACGAGCAGTACTTC.

This clone is a singleton in its sample. This chain connects TRBV5-1 to TRBJ2-7; 8 bases are shared with TRBD2. With 3 bases clipped from V and 7 bases from J, the junction kept 6 bases outside the gene matches. This CDR3 contains 13 residues. CDR1 and CDR2 (germline): SGHRS, YFSETQ. In DNA form, the CDR3 reads TGCGCCAGCAGCTGGACCAGCGGGGGAGAGCAGTACTTC. It encodes CASSWTSGGEQYF.